This TCR beta chain comes out of a study of blood T cells in healthy people across ages. Total RNA, at least 6 micrograms per sample, was extracted from PBMCs. Alongside a J-beta primer mix, a sample-barcoded 5' primer served in a second PCR lasting 7 to 11 cycles. CDR3-containing paired-end reads numbered at least 2.5 million in each sample. TCRdb fed the 5' RACE reads into MiXCR, producing one record per CDR3 protein. This table has some 930,000 distinct CDR3 sequences, almost 30% appearing once. This clonotype was observed a handful of times. The antigen is unknown. Study-level results: Among long-lived donors, naive CD4+ cells were more numerous and diversity higher than in aged donors.

This CDR3 contains 14 residues. Trimming at V came to 7 bases and at J to 7 bases, leaving 12 bases not matched to a gene. From germline, CDR1 is MNHEY and CDR2 SVGAGI. This same sample was also part of a study on T cells of mothers and their children. As reported in that work: Extracted RNA, in its entirety, went into cDNA synthesis at around 1.5 ug per 15 ul.

The source material was blood. The V gene is TRBV6-5, the J gene TRBJ1-1; TRBD1 agrees at 7 bases. The clonotype comes from a woman aged 40 to 55 in good health. CDR3 residues: CASTYRQGSSEAFF. The CDR3 DNA follows: TGTGCCAGCACCTATCGACAGGGATCCAGTGAAGCTTTCTTT.